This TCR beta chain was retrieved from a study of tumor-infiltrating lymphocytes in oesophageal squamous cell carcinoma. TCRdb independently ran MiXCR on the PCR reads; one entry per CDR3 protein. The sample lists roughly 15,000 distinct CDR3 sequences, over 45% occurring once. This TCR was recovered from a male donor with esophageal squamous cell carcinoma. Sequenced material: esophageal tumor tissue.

The CDR3 region has the DNA TGTGCCAGCAGCTCACGAGGGGGCTATTCCATACAGGAGCAGTTCTTC. Protein sequence: CASSSRGGYSIQEQFF. J is TRBJ2-4 and V is TRBV7-2; 7 nucleotides agree with TRBD1. The last part of the DNA fits TRBJ2-1 better; the J call may be wrong. CDR1 is SGHTA, CDR2 FQGNSA, per germline. The CDR3 spans 16 residues.